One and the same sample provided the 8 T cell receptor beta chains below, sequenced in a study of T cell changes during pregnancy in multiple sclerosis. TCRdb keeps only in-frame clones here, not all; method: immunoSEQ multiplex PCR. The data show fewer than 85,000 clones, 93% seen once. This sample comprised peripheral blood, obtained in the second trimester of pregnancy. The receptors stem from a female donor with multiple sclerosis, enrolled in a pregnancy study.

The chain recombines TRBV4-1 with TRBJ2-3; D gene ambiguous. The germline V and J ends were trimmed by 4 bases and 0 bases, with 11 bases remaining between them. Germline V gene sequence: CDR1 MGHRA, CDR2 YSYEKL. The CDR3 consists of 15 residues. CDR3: CASSRTLTSTDTQYF. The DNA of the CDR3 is TGCGCCAGCAGCCGCACATTGACTAGCACAGATACGCAGTATTTT.

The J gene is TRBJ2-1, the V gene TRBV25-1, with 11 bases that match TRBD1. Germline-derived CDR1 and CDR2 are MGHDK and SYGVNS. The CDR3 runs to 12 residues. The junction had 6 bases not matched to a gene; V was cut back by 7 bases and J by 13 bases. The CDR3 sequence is CASTSGTGGQFF. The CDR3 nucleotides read TGTGCCAGCACGTCAGGGACAGGGGGACAGTTCTTC.

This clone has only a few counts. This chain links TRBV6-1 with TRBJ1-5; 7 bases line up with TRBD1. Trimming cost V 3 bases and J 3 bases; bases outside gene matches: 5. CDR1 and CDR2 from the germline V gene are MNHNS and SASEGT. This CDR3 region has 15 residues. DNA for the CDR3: TGTGCCAGCAGTGATAGGGGGCGACTCAATCAGCCCCAGCATTTT. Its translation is CASSDRGRLNQPQHF.

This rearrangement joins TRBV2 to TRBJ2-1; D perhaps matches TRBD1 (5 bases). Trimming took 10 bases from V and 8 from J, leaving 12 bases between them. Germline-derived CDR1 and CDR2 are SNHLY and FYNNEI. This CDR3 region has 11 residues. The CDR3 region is CATQWGYEQFF. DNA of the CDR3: TGTGCCACCCAATGGGGCTATGAGCAGTTCTTC.

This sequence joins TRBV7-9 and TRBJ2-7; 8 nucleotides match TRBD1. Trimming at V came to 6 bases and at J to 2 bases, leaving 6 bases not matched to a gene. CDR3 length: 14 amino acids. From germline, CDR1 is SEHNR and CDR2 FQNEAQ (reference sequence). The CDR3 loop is CASRRDRTAYEQYF. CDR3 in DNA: TGTGCCAGCAGAAGGGACAGGACTGCCTACGAGCAGTACTTC. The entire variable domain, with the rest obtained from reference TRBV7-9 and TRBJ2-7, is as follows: DTGVSQNPRHKITKRGQNVTFRCDPISEHNRLYWYRQTLGQGPEFLTYFQNEAQLEKSRLLSDRFSAERPKGSFSTLEIQRTEQGDSAMYLCASRRDRTAYEQYFGPGTRLTVT.

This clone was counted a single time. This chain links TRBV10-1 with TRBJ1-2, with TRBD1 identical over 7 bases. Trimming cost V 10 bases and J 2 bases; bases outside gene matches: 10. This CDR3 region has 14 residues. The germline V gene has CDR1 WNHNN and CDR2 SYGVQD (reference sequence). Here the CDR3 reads CATRSEGGNYGYTF. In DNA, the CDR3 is TGCGCCACCCGGAGCGAAGGGGGCAACTATGGCTACACCTTC.

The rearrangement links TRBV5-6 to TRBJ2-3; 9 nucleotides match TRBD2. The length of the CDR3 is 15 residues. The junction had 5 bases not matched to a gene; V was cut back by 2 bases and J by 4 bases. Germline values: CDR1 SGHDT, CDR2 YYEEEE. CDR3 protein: CASSLVLAGADTQYF. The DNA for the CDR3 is TGTGCCAGCAGCTTAGTATTAGCGGGGGCAGATACGCAGTATTTT. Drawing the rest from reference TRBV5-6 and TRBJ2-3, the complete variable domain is DAGVTQSPTHLIKTRGQQVTLRCSPKSGHDTVSWYQQALGQGPQFIFQYYEEEERQRGNFPDRFSGHQFPNYSSELNVNALLLGDSALYLCASSLVLAGADTQYFGPGTRLTVL.

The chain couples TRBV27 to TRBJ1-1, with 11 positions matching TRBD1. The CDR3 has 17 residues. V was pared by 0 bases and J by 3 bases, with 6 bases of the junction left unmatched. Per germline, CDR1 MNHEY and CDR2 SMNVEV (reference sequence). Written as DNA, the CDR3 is TGTGCCAGCAGTTTATCAGGACAGGGGGCCGGTTACACTGAAGCTTTCTTT. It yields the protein CASSLSGQGAGYTEAFF.